These 11 T cell receptor beta chains originate from one sample sequenced in a study of cytomegalovirus exposure and HLA in healthy donors. The PCR contained 60 Vbeta and 13 Jbeta primers. The data were produced by immunoSEQ multiplex PCR, yet TCRdb's version contains in-frame clones alone and is incomplete. The table lists approximately 180,000 clones, 75% to 80% of them singletons. Sequenced sample: PBMCs. Source of these receptors: a man between 40 and 49 years old in good health and CMV-seropositive.

There are a few counts of this clone. The chain combines TRBV14 with TRBJ2-7; TRBD2 matches 8 bases. The J segment lost 6 bases and the V segment lost 0 bases, leaving 7 bases of the junction unmatched. The CDR3 spans 15 residues. In germline, CDR1 is SGHDN, CDR2 FVKESK. CDR3 coding DNA: TGTGCCAGCAGCCAAGATTCGGGCGGGGGGCGCGAGCAGTACTTC. Its translation is CASSQDSGGGREQYF.

This chain connects TRBV11-2 to TRBJ2-1, with a tentative D call TRBD1 (7 bases). Germline values: CDR1 SGHAT, CDR2 FQNNGV. Trimming pared 6 bases from V and 1 base from J, leaving 13 bases between. The CDR3 extends over 15 amino acids. CDR3: CASSQGGSSYNEQFF. The CDR3 region has the DNA TGTGCCAGCAGTCAGGGGGGTAGTTCCTACAATGAGCAGTTCTTC.

The chain combines TRBV7-3 with TRBJ2-1; 9 bases map to TRBD2. Germline CDR1 and CDR2: SGHTA and FQGTGA. There are 17 residues in the CDR3. Trimming cost V 1 base and J 7 bases; bases outside gene matches: 11. CDR3 sequence: CASSLNPPAGGGNEQFF. The CDR3 DNA follows: TGTGCCAGCAGCTTAAACCCGCCGGCGGGAGGGGGTAATGAGCAGTTCTTC.

This clone occurred once. The chain combines TRBV5-1 with TRBJ2-7; TRBD1 is a possible D gene (6 bases). The V and J ends lost 0 bases and 6 bases respectively, with 7 bases between them. Germline V CDR1 and CDR2: SGHRS, YFSETQ. This CDR3 is 12 amino acids long. This CDR3 reads CASSLEGVEQYF. CDR3 coding DNA: TGCGCCAGCAGCTTGGAGGGGGTCGAGCAGTACTTC. The entire variable domain, with the rest obtained from reference TRBV5-1 and TRBJ2-7, is as follows: KAGVTQTPRYLIKTRGQQVTLSCSPISGHRSVSWYQQTPGQGLQFLFEYFSETQRNKGNFPGRFSGRQFSNSRSEMNVSTLELGDSALYLCASSLEGVEQYFGPGTRLTVT.

The V and J genes are TRBV19 and TRBJ2-7; TRBD2 agrees at 7 bases. This CDR3 region has 14 residues. The V gene's germline CDR1 is LNHDA and CDR2 SQIVND (reference sequence). V lost 8 bases to trimming and J lost 0 bases; unmatched junction nucleotides: 7. CDR3 region: CASASGVASYEQYF. CDR3 DNA sequence: TGTGCCAGTGCAAGCGGGGTTGCCTCCTACGAGCAGTACTTC.

This clone has only a few counts. The chain recombines TRBV13 with TRBJ2-1; possible D gene TRBD2, 5 bases. The CDR3 loop spans 18 amino acids. Germline lookup yields CDR1 PRHDT and CDR2 FYEKMQ (reference sequence). Trimming took off 2 bases at V and 9 bases at J, with 26 bases between the two ends. CDR3 DNA: TGTGCCAGCAGCTTATTACTTCGCCGGGATTTGGGGTTCGGTGAGCAGTTCTTC. Amino acids: CASSLLLRRDLGFGEQFF.

The chain links TRBV25-1 to TRBJ2-1, with D hard to call. The CDR3 is made up of 15 amino acids. Germline V gene data show CDR1 as MGHDK and CDR2 as SYGVNS. Deletions cut 5 bases from V and 4 bases from J, with 15 bases between. CDR3 DNA: TGTGCCAGCAGTAAGACTGGAATCGGGTACAATGAGCAGTTCTTC. Residues: CASSKTGIGYNEQFF.

V is TRBV7-2 and J is TRBJ2-7, with 8 bases matching TRBD1. Looked up from germline, CDR1 is SGHTA and CDR2 is FQGNSA. V dropped 3 bases and J dropped 4; count of bases not matched to a gene: 2. There are 13 residues in the CDR3. The CDR3, as DNA: TGTGCCAGCAGCTTGGACAGGGTGTACGAGCAGTACTTC. Its translation: CASSLDRVYEQYF.

The V and J genes are TRBV2 and TRBJ2-1, with D maybe TRBD2 (6 bases). CDR3 length: 16 amino acids. The ends were cut back, 10 bases at V and 0 bases at J, with 19 bases in the middle. CDR1 and CDR2 from the germline V gene are SNHLY and FYNNEI. Written as DNA, the CDR3 is TGTGCCATCGCGCGGGGAATAGCGAACTCCTACAATGAGCAGTTCTTC. It is translated as CAIARGIANSYNEQFF.

The chain has TRBV6-6 and TRBJ2-3; D is perhaps TRBD1 (6 bases). The V end was cut by 10 bases, the J end by 0 bases, with 14 bases between. CDR1 is MNHNY, CDR2 SVGAGI, per germline (reference sequence). The CDR3 spans 14 residues. The CDR3 is CAIWTAVSTDTQYF. The CDR3 DNA sequence: TGTGCCATATGGACAGCAGTTAGCACAGATACGCAGTATTTT.

This clone was detected a few times. The chain carries TRBV9 and TRBJ2-1; 8 bases are shared with TRBD2. Germline values: CDR1 SGDLS, CDR2 YYNGEE. This CDR3 spans 13 amino acids. V was clipped by 4 bases and J by 6 bases; unmatched bases: 3. The CDR3 reads CASSPGGSNEQFF. DNA of the CDR3: TGTGCCAGCAGCCCGGGAGGGAGCAATGAGCAGTTCTTC.